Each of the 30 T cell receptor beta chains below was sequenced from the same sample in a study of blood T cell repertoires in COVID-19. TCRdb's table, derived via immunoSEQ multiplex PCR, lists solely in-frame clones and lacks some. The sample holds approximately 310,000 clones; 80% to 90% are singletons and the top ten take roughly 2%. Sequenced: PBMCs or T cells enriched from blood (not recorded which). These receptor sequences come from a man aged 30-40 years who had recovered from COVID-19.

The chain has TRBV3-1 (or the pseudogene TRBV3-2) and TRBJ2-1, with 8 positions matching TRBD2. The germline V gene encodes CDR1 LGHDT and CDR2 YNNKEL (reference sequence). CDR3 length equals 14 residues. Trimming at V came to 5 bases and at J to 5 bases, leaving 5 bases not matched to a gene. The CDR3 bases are TGTGCCAGCAGCGCACGCGGGGGGAACAATGAGCAGTTCTTC. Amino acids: CASSARGGNNEQFF.

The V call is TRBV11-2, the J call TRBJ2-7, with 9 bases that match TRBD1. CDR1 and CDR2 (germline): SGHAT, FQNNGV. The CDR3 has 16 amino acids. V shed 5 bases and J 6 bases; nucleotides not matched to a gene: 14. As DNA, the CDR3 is TGTGCCAGCAGCCCCGGAGTGAGGACAGGGGTTATCGAGCAGTACTTC. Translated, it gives CASSPGVRTGVIEQYF. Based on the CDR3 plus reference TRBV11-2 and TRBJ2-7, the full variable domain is EAGVAQSPRYKIIEKRQSVAFWCNPISGHATLYWYQQILGQGPKLLIQFQNNGVVDDSQLPKDRFSAERLKGVDSTLKIQPAKLEDSAVYLCASSPGVRTGVIEQYFGPGTRLTVT.

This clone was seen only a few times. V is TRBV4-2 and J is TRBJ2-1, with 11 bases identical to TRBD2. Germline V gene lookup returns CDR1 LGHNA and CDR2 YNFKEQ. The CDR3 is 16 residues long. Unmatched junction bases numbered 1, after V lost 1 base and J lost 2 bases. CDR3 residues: CASSQALAGAYNEQFF. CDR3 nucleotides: TGTGCCAGCAGCCAAGCACTAGCGGGGGCCTACAATGAGCAGTTCTTC.

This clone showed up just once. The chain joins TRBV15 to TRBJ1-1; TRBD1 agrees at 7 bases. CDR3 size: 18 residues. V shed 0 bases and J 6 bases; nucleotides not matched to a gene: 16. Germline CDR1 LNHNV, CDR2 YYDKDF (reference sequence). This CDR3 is CATSRDTILGDRAPEAFF. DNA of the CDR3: TGTGCCACCAGCAGAGATACGATTCTCGGAGACAGGGCCCCTGAAGCTTTCTTT.

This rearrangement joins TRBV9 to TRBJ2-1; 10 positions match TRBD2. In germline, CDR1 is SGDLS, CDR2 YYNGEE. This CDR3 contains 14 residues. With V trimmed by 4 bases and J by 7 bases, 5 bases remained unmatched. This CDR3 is CASSPRTSGNEQFF. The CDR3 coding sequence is TGTGCCAGCAGCCCACGGACTAGCGGAAATGAGCAGTTCTTC.

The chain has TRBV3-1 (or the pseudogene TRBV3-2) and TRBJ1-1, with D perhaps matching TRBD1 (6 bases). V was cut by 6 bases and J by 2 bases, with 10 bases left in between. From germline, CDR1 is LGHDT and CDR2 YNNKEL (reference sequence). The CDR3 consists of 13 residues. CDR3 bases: TGTGCCAGCAGACCGGGACACAACACTGAAGCTTTCTTT. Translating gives CASRPGHNTEAFF.

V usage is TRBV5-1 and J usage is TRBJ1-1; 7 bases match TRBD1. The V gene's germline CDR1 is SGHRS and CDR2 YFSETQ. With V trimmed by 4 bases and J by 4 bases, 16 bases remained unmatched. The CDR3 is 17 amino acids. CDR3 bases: TGCGCCAGCAGCGGAGCACATCCCCAGGGGGTATTCACTGAAGCTTTCTTT. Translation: CASSGAHPQGVFTEAFF.

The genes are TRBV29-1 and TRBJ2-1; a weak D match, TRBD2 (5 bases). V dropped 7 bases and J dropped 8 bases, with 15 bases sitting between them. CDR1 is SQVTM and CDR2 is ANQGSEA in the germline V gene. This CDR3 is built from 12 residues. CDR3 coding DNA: TGCAGCGCATCCTGGACTTTATATGAGCAGTTCTTC. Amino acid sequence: CSASWTLYEQFF.

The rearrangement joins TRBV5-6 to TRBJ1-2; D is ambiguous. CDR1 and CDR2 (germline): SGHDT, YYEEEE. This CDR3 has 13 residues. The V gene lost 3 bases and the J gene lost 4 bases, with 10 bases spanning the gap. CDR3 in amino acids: CASSSGSIYGYTF. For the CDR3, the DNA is TGTGCCAGCAGCTCCGGGTCCATCTATGGCTACACCTTC.

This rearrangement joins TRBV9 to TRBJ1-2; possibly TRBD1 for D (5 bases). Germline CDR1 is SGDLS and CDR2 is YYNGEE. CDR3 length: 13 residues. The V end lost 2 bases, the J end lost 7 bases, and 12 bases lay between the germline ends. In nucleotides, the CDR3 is TGTGCCAGCAGCGTCCAAAAGGGGCTTGGCTACACCTTC. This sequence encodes CASSVQKGLGYTF.

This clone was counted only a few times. CDR3 sequence reads: CASSSSYEQYF. As DNA, the CDR3 is TGTGCCAGTAGTAGCAGCTACGAGCAGTACTTC. The J gene is TRBJ2-7, the V gene TRBV19; no definite D call. The CDR3 is 11 residues long. Germline V gene lookup returns CDR1 LNHDA and CDR2 SQIVND (reference sequence). Trimming pared 4 bases from V and 3 bases from J, leaving 4 bases between.

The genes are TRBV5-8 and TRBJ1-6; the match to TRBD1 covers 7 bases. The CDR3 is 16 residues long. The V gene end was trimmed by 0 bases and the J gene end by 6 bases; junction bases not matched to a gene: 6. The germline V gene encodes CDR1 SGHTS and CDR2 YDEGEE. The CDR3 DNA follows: TGTGCCAGCAGCTTGGAGGGGGCGCGGGGTAATTCACCCCTCCACTTT. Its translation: CASSLEGARGNSPLHF.

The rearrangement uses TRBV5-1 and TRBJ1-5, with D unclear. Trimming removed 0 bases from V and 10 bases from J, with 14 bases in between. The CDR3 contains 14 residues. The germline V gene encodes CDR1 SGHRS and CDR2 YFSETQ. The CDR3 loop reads CASSLGSGSEPQHF. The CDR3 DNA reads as TGCGCCAGCAGCTTGGGGAGCGGGTCTGAACCCCAGCATTTT.

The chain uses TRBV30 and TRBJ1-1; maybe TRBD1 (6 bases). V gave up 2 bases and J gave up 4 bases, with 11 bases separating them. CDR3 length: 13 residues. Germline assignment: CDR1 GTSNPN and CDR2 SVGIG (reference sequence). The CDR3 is CAWSKEGGTEAFF. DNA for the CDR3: TGTGCCTGGAGTAAAGAAGGGGGCACTGAAGCTTTCTTT.

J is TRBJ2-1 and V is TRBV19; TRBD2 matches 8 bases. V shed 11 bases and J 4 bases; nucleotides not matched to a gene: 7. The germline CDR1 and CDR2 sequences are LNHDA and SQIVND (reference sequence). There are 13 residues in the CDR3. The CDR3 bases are TGTGCCTCATCGGGGGGGCCGTACAATGAGCAGTTCTTC. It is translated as CASSGGPYNEQFF.

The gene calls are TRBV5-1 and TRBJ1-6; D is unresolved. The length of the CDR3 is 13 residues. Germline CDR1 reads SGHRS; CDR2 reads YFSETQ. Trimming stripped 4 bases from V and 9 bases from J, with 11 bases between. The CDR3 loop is CASSQIEGSPLHF. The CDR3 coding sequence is TGCGCCAGCAGCCAGATAGAGGGTTCACCCCTCCACTTT.

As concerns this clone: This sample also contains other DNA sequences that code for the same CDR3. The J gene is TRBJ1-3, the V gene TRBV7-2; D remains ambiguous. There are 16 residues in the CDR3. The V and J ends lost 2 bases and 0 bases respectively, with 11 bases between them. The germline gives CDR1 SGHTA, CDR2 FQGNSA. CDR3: CASSLSGSGSGNTIYF. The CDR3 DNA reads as TGTGCCAGCAGCTTATCTGGTTCGGGCTCTGGAAACACCATATATTTT.

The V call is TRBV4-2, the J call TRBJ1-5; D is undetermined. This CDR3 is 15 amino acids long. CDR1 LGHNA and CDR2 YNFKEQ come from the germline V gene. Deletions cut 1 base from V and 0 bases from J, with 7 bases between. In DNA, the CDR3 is TGTGCCAGCAGCCAAGCGGGTTATAGCAATCAGCCCCAGCATTTT. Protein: CASSQAGYSNQPQHF.

The CDR3 DNA sequence: TGCGCCAGCAGCCGTACTATGGATATTCAGGGGAGCACTGAAGCTTTCTTT. Translated: CASSRTMDIQGSTEAFF. This chain connects TRBV5-1 to TRBJ1-1; possible D gene TRBD1, 6 bases. Germline CDR1 and CDR2: SGHRS and YFSETQ. The CDR3 totals 17 residues. Trimming shortened V by 4 bases and J by 4 bases, and 23 bases separated the two germline ends.

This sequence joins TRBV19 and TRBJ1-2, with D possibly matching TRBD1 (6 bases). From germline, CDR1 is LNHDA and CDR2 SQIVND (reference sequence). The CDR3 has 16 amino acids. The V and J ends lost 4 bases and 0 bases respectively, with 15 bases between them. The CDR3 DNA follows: TGTGCCAGTAGTAAGTTTACAGGGAAAGCTAACTATGGCTACACCTTC. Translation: CASSKFTGKANYGYTF. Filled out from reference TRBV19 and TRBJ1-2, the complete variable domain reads DGGITQSPKYLFRKEGQNVTLSCEQNLNHDAMYWYRQDPGQGLRLIYYSQIVNDFQKGDIAEGYSVSREKKESFPLTVTSAQKNPTAFYLCASSKFTGKANYGYTFGSGTRLTVV.

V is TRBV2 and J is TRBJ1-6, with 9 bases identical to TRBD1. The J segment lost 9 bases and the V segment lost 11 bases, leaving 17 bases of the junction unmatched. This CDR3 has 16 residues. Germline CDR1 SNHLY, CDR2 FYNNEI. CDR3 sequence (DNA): TGTGCCGGAAGATCGGGGACAGGGAATCGCGGTTCACCCCTCCACTTT. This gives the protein CAGRSGTGNRGSPLHF.

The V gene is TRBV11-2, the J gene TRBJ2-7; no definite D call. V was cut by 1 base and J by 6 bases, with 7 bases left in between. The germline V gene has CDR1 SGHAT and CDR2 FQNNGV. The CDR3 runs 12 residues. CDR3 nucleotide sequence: TGTGCCAGCAGCTTAGGTTCCCGCGAGCAGTACTTC. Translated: CASSLGSREQYF.

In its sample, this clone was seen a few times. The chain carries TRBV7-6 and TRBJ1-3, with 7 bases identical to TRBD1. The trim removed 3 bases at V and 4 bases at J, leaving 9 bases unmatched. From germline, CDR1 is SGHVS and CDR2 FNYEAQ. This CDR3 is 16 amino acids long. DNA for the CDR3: TGTGCCAGCAGCTTGGGCACAGGGGCGTCGGGAAACACCATATATTTT. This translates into CASSLGTGASGNTIYF.

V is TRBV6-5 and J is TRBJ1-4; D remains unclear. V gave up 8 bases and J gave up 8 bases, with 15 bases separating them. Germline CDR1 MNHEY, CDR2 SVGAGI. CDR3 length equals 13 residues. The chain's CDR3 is CASRLLNWEKLFF. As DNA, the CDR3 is TGTGCCAGCCGACTACTGAATTGGGAAAAACTGTTTTTT.

CDR3: CASSPRTGKETQYF. The DNA of the CDR3 is TGTGCCAGCAGCCCCCGGACAGGGAAAGAGACCCAGTACTTC. The V call is TRBV14, the J call TRBJ2-5, with 8 positions matching TRBD1. V lost 4 bases to trimming and J lost 3 bases; unmatched junction nucleotides: 4. CDR3 length equals 14 residues. Per germline, CDR1 SGHDN and CDR2 FVKESK.

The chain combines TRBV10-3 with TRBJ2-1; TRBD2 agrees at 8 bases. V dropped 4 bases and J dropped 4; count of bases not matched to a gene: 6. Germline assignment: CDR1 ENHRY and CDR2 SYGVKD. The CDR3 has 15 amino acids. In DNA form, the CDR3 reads TGTGCCATCAGTGGGGGCGGGGGGAAATACAATGAGCAGTTCTTC. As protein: CAISGGGGKYNEQFF.

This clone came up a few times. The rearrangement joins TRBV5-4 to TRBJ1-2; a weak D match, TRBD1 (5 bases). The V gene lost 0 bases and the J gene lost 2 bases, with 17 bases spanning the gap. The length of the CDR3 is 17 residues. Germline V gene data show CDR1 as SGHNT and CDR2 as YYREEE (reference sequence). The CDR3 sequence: CASSLGFRQRGNYGYTF. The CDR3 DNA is TGTGCCAGCAGCTTGGGTTTTCGGCAGCGGGGGAACTATGGCTACACCTTC. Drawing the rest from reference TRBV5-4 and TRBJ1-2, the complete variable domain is ETGVTQSPTHLIKTRGQQVTLRCSSQSGHNTVSWYQQALGQGPQFIFQYYREEENGRGNFPPRFSGLQFPNYSSELNVNALELDDSALYLCASSLGFRQRGNYGYTFGSGTRLTVV.

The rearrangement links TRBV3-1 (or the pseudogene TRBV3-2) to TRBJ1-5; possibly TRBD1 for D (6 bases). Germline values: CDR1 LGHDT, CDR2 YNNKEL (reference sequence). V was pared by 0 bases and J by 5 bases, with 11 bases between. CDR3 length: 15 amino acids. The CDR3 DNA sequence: TGTGCCAGCAGCCAAGATTACAGGACAGATCAGCCCCAGCATTTT. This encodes CASSQDYRTDQPQHF.

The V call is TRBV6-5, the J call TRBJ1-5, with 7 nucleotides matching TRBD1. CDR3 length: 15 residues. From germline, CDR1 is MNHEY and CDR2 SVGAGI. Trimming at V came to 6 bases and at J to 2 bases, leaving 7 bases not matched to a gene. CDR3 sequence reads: CASSIHGQGNQPQHF. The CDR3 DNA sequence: TGTGCCAGCAGCATCCATGGACAGGGCAATCAGCCCCAGCATTTT.

DNA for the CDR3: TGTGCCACCAGCAGAGATGAGGCGGTTGGCTACACCTTC. Its translation is CATSRDEAVGYTF. The rearrangement joins TRBV15 to TRBJ1-2; D call uncertain. Germline CDR1 LNHNV, CDR2 YYDKDF (reference sequence). The germline V and J ends were trimmed by 0 bases and 7 bases, with 9 bases remaining between them. The CDR3 has 13 residues.